This TCR beta chain emerged from a study of blood T cells in healthy people across ages. Study conclusions and caveats: Roughly linear declines in TCR beta diversity per million T cells occurred with age. The diversity estimates, figures obtained from one million T cells, were considered underestimates.

Looked up from germline, CDR1 is SQVTM and CDR2 is ANQGSEA. J gave up 5 bases and V 6 bases, and 7 bases lay outside the gene matches. CDR3 length: 14 amino acids. This clonotype appeared many times. The antigen remains undetermined. PCR was performed a second time for 7 to 11 cycles using a sample-barcoded 5' primer and a J-beta primer mix. MiXCR, run by TCRdb on the 5' RACE reads, gives a single entry per CDR3 protein. Of roughly 1,500,000 distinct CDR3 sequences listed, roughly 32% are singletons. The sequence was collected from a woman younger than 45 in good health. Sequenced: blood. J is TRBJ2-1 and V is TRBV29-1; 10 bases align to TRBD2. The CDR3 DNA reads as TGCAGCGTCCCCAGCGGGAGGGCGCACAATGAGCAGTTCTTC. Its protein is CSVPSGRAHNEQFF.